This T cell receptor beta chain was found in a study of response to subunit inactivated influenza vaccine. Each CDR3 protein gets one entry after TCRdb re-called the RT-PCR reads with MiXCR. This table has fewer than 250,000 distinct CDR3 sequences, around 15% appearing once. The length of the CDR3 is 15 residues. Trimming took off 4 bases at V and 6 bases at J, with 13 bases between the two ends. CDR1 MNHEY and CDR2 SMNVEV come from the germline V gene (reference sequence). This TCR was recovered from a middle-aged man who received an inactivated influenza vaccine. V and J are TRBV27 and TRBJ2-6, with D perhaps TRBD1 (6 bases). Sequences were derived from CD8+ T cells sorted from PBMCs, sampled 5 days after vaccination. CDR3 nucleotides: TGTGCCAGCAGTTCCCAGGGGTTTACGGCCAACGTCCTGACTTTC. Amino acid sequence: CASSSQGFTANVLTF.